Here is one T cell receptor (beta chain) with its context. Its antigen is still unknown. While CD8+ and CD4+ T cells were isolated negatively, TEMRA cells were enriched by FACS. Random hexamers served to reverse transcribe roughly 0.45 to 1 ug RNA. An immunoSEQ multiplex PCR generated amplified TCR beta CDR3 products spanning 54 Vbeta and 13 Jbeta. In TCRdb, the immunoSEQ multiplex PCR reads were re-called with MiXCR into one record per CDR3 protein. The sample lists hundreds of thousands of distinct CDR3 sequences, 94% occurring once. The sample originates from a study of CD8 T cells in Susac syndrome. Study-level results: There was no clonal expansion in the CD4+ T cell repertoires of Susac syndrome.

Germline loops: CDR1 SGHTA, CDR2 FQGNSA. CDR3 size: 17 residues. The trim removed 0 bases at V and 4 bases at J, leaving 6 bases unmatched. The receptor was derived from a human donor with Susac syndrome. J is TRBJ2-3 and V is TRBV7-2; 11 bases agree with TRBD2. Sequenced: CD4+ T cells from PBMCs. CDR3 DNA: TGTGCCAGCAGCTTAGCGTGGGGGACTAGCGGCCCAGATACGCAGTATTTT. This sequence encodes CASSLAWGTSGPDTQYF. Full variable domain (remainder filled in from reference TRBV7-2 and TRBJ2-3): GAGVSQSPSNKVTEKGKDVELRCDPISGHTALYWYRQSLGQGLEFLIYFQGNSAPDKSGLPSDRFSAERTGGSVSTLTIQRTQQEDSAVYLCASSLAWGTSGPDTQYFGPGTRLTVL.